The source of this T cell receptor (beta chain) is a study of Graves' ophthalmopathy and Graves' hyperthyroidism. The ends were cut back, 3 bases at V and 1 base at J, with 6 bases in the middle. Germline CDR1 is DFQATT and CDR2 is SNEGSKA (reference sequence). The CDR3 is 12 amino acids. The authors amplified TCR beta CDR3 regions from RNA transcripts. HTBI-primed first-round RT-PCR preceded second-round multiplex PCR. TCRdb re-called the multiplex PCR reads through MiXCR, storing one row per CDR3 protein. The data show 600,000 to 700,000 distinct CDR3 sequences, about 41% seen once. This clonotype was seen at least ten times.

This sequence was found in an adult man with Graves' ophthalmopathy. V usage is TRBV20-1 and J usage is TRBJ2-5, with D hard to call. The sequencing input was peripheral blood. CDR3 sequence (DNA): TGCAGTGCTAGGAGCTCCCAAGAGACCCAGTACTTC. Its protein product is CSARSSQETQYF.